The 17 T cell receptor beta chains listed next were all sequenced from one sample in a study of blood T cell repertoires in COVID-19. The method was immunoSEQ multiplex PCR; TCRdb's version includes in-frame clones alone and lacks a portion of them. The profile covers 130,000 to 150,000 clones, with over 75% appearing a single time and roughly 1.2% taken by the ten largest. Sequenced: PBMCs or T cells enriched from blood (not recorded which). Every receptor here comes from a woman in her thirties with acute COVID-19.

The chain is built from TRBV7-2 and TRBJ2-1; TRBD1 agrees at 8 bases. This CDR3 comprises 14 residues. V was clipped by 4 bases and J by 7 bases; unmatched bases: 6. CDR1 is SGHTA, CDR2 FQGNSA, per germline. The DNA for the CDR3 is TGTGCCAGCAGCTCCAGGACAGGGACGAATGAGCAGTTCTTC. Residues: CASSSRTGTNEQFF.

The chain links TRBV7-6 to TRBJ1-1, with D unresolved. V lost 0 bases to trimming and J lost 4 bases, with 6 bases between them. This CDR3 has 13 residues. Looked up from germline, CDR1 is SGHVS and CDR2 is FNYEAQ. The CDR3 nucleotides read TGTGCCAGCAGCTTAGCGGCTGGCACTGAAGCTTTCTTT. Translated: CASSLAAGTEAFF.

V and J are TRBV27 and TRBJ1-2; TRBD1 matches at 10 bases. This CDR3 contains 16 residues. The ends lost 4 bases at V and 4 bases at J; junction bases unmatched: 9. CDR1 is MNHEY, CDR2 SMNVEV, per germline (reference sequence). Here the CDR3 DNA reads TGTGCCAGCAGTTCAACCGGGACAGGGGTACCCTATGGCTACACCTTC. Encoded protein: CASSSTGTGVPYGYTF.

The chain employs TRBV10-3 and TRBJ2-3, with 12 positions matching TRBD2. V shed 8 bases, J shed 4 bases, and the junction held 7 bases outside the gene matches. The germline V gene encodes CDR1 ENHRY and CDR2 SYGVKD. The CDR3 contains 15 residues. CDR3 sequence (DNA): TGTGCCATCGGGCTAGCGGGAGGGCCCTCAGATACGCAGTATTTT. This gives the protein CAIGLAGGPSDTQYF.

The genes are TRBV6-5 and TRBJ1-1, with a possible D match to TRBD1 (6 bases). CDR3 length equals 14 residues. The germline gives CDR1 MNHEY, CDR2 SVGAGI. V shed 5 bases and J shed 4 bases, with 14 bases lying between them. The CDR3 sequence is CASSIGGGSTEAFF. DNA of the CDR3: TGTGCCAGCAGTATAGGGGGGGGGAGCACTGAAGCTTTCTTT.

This clone was seen just once. This chain links TRBV7-9 with TRBJ1-1; perhaps TRBD1 as D (6 bases). This CDR3 is 13 amino acids long. Germline V gives CDR1 SEHNR, CDR2 FQNEAQ (reference sequence). Deletions cut 11 bases from V and 0 bases from J, with 13 bases between. This CDR3 reads CALRGGVNTEAFF. The CDR3 bases are TGTGCCCTTCGAGGGGGGGTGAACACTGAAGCTTTCTTT.

This chain joins TRBV4-1 and TRBJ2-1; 7 nucleotides line up with TRBD2. CDR3 length: 14 residues. V was pared by 4 bases and J by 6 bases, with 6 bases of the junction left unmatched. The germline CDR1 and CDR2 sequences are MGHRA and YSYEKL. The CDR3 sequence is CASSPGTTPNEQFF. CDR3 nucleotide sequence: TGCGCCAGCAGCCCCGGGACTACCCCCAATGAGCAGTTCTTC.

The rearrangement joins TRBV27 to TRBJ2-5; 7 bases match TRBD1. Trimming removed 8 bases from V and 4 bases from J; junction bases left unmatched: 1. The CDR3 loop spans 11 amino acids. Germline V CDR1 and CDR2: MNHEY, SMNVEV (reference sequence). The CDR3 is CASSGGETQYF. The CDR3 DNA follows: TGTGCCAGCTCAGGGGGAGAGACCCAGTACTTC.

This clone was picked up one time. The chain couples TRBV3-1 (or the pseudogene TRBV3-2) to TRBJ1-5, with D maybe TRBD1 (5 bases). The CDR3 length is 14 residues. From germline, CDR1 is LGHDT and CDR2 YNNKEL (reference sequence). Trimming took off 4 bases at V and 4 bases at J, with 11 bases between the two ends. The chain's CDR3 is CASSRQGGNQPQHF. The DNA of the CDR3 is TGTGCCAGCAGCCGGCAGGGAGGAAATCAGCCCCAGCATTTT.

The gene calls are TRBV19 and TRBJ2-1; 14 bases map to TRBD2. The V gene end was trimmed by 10 bases and the J gene end by 2 bases; junction bases not matched to a gene: 10. The germline V gene has CDR1 LNHDA and CDR2 SQIVND (reference sequence). This CDR3 has 17 residues. The CDR3 bases are TGTGCCACCTCGGGACTAGCGGGAGCTAAACCCTACAATGAGCAGTTCTTC. It yields the protein CATSGLAGAKPYNEQFF.

The rearrangement joins TRBV3-1 (or the pseudogene TRBV3-2) to TRBJ1-2; D unresolved. CDR1 LGHDT and CDR2 YNNKEL come from the germline V gene (reference sequence). V lost 4 bases and J lost 1, with 10 bases in between. The CDR3 sequence is 14 residues long. CDR3 DNA sequence: TGTGCCAGCAGCCGGTCCGGGAGTAACTATGGCTACACCTTC. Translation: CASSRSGSNYGYTF.

The chain links TRBV7-2 to TRBJ2-7; the D is unclear. The germline CDR1 and CDR2 sequences are SGHTA and FQGNSA. The length of the CDR3 is 14 residues. The V end was cut by 2 bases, the J end by 1 base, with 9 bases between. Here the CDR3 reads CASSLRPDSYEQYF. As DNA, the CDR3 is TGTGCCAGCAGCTTACGTCCAGATTCCTACGAGCAGTACTTC. Based on the CDR3 plus reference TRBV7-2 and TRBJ2-7, the full variable domain is GAGVSQSPSNKVTEKGKDVELRCDPISGHTALYWYRQSLGQGLEFLIYFQGNSAPDKSGLPSDRFSAERTGGSVSTLTIQRTQQEDSAVYLCASSLRPDSYEQYFGPGTRLTVT.

V and J are TRBV10-3 and TRBJ1-2, with 9 bases fitting TRBD1. Trimming cost V 7 bases and J 6 bases; bases outside gene matches: 9. Looked up from germline, CDR1 is ENHRY and CDR2 is SYGVKD. The length of the CDR3 is 14 residues. CDR3 bases: TGTGCCATCACCACATTCGGACAGGGGAATGGCTACACCTTC. Translated: CAITTFGQGNGYTF.

The chain carries TRBV4-3 and TRBJ2-2; 9 positions match TRBD2. Germline lookup yields CDR1 LGHNA and CDR2 YSLEER. The CDR3 length is 16 residues. J was trimmed by 2 bases and V by 6 bases; bases with no gene match: 7. In DNA, the CDR3 is TGCGCCAGCAGTCTGGCGGGAGGGGGAAACACCGGGGAGCTGTTTTTT. Its protein product is CASSLAGGGNTGELFF.

The chain has TRBV15 and TRBJ2-1; TRBD2 is a possible D gene (6 bases). This CDR3 is built from 16 residues. Trimming left V 1 base short and J 4 bases short, with 14 bases between. Germline CDR1 and CDR2: LNHNV and YYDKDF (reference sequence). The CDR3 DNA reads TGTGCCACCAGCAGAGGGGACTCAAGCGAATACAATGAGCAGTTCTTC. This sequence encodes CATSRGDSSEYNEQFF.

This chain connects TRBV19 to TRBJ1-5; 9 bases align to TRBD1. The CDR3 extends over 13 amino acids. After removal of 8 bases from V and 6 bases from J, the junction contained 5 bases not matched to a gene. Per the germline V gene, CDR1 is LNHDA and CDR2 is SQIVND (reference sequence). The CDR3 DNA follows: TGTGCCAGTGGACAGGGGCGCGGTCAGCCCCAGCATTTT. Residues: CASGQGRGQPQHF. The variable domain in full, with the rest retrieved from reference TRBV19 and TRBJ1-5, is DGGITQSPKYLFRKEGQNVTLSCEQNLNHDAMYWYRQDPGQGLRLIYYSQIVNDFQKGDIAEGYSVSREKKESFPLTVTSAQKNPTAFYLCASGQGRGQPQHFGDGTRLSIL.

Only one count was recorded for this clone. This chain joins TRBV19 and TRBJ1-6; no reliable D call. Germline CDR1 and CDR2: LNHDA and SQIVND (reference sequence). The CDR3 totals 15 residues. Trimming shortened V by 1 base and J by 8 bases, and 12 bases separated the two germline ends. CDR3 DNA: TGTGCCAGTAGTATAGCCCGGGGTTCGGATTCACCCCTCCACTTT. Protein product: CASSIARGSDSPLHF.